A selection of T cell receptor beta chains follows, all from one sample in a study of T cells after yellow fever vaccination. TCRdb reprocessed the 5' RACE reads via MiXCR and lists one record per CDR3 protein. The table shows a few hundred thousand distinct CDR3 sequences, with about 4% occurring only once. The specimen comprised PBMCs, sampled 5 days after the yellow fever booster vaccination. The receptors were sampled from a man aged 18-30 years who received the YFV17D yellow fever vaccine. Both conserved end residues are part of each CDR3. D genes are given only for firm matches. Not all rows give a size; the values are once, few, many and, for expanded clones, a class.

v_call: TRBV4-1; d_call: -; clone_size: -; j_call: TRBJ2-5; cdr3_aa: CASSQGNGAETQYF; cdr3_nt: TGCGCCAGCAGCCAAGGGAACGGGGCAGAGACCCAGTACTTC
v_call: TRBV7-2; d_call: TRBD2; clone_size: -; j_call: TRBJ2-3; cdr3_aa: CASSLSGVRSDTQYF; cdr3_nt: TGTGCCAGCAGCTTGAGCGGGGTGAGGTCAGATACGCAGTATTTT
v_call: TRBV4-3; d_call: TRBD2; clone_size: few; j_call: TRBJ2-3; cdr3_aa: CASSQDRRRGETDTQYF; cdr3_nt: TGCGCCAGCAGCCAAGATAGGAGGCGGGGGGAAACAGATACGCAGTATTTT
v_call: TRBV2; d_call: -; clone_size: few; j_call: TRBJ1-5; cdr3_aa: CASKFRFTQPQHF; cdr3_nt: TGTGCCAGCAAGTTTCGTTTTACTCAGCCCCAGCATTTT
v_call: TRBV30; d_call: -; clone_size: many; j_call: TRBJ2-5; cdr3_aa: CAWSVLGETQYF; cdr3_nt: TGTGCCTGGAGTGTACTCGGGGAGACCCAGTACTTC
v_call: TRBV4-3; d_call: -; clone_size: -; j_call: TRBJ2-3; cdr3_aa: CASSKAKTVTDTQYF; cdr3_nt: TGCGCCAGCAGCAAAGCCAAAACAGTAACAGATACGCAGTATTTT
v_call: TRBV4-1; d_call: -; clone_size: few; j_call: TRBJ1-1; cdr3_aa: CASSQATGGGTEAFF; cdr3_nt: TGCGCCAGCAGCCAAGCCACGGGAGGGGGCACTGAAGCTTTCTTT
v_call: TRBV19; d_call: -; clone_size: few; j_call: TRBJ1-1; cdr3_aa: CASSKGWRTEAFF; cdr3_nt: TGTGCCAGTTCTAAGGGATGGAGGACTGAAGCTTTCTTT
v_call: TRBV15; d_call: -; clone_size: -; j_call: TRBJ2-1; cdr3_aa: CATSSDWGNEQFF; cdr3_nt: TGTGCCACCAGCAGTGATTGGGGGAATGAGCAGTTCTTC
v_call: TRBV2; d_call: TRBD1; clone_size: few; j_call: TRBJ2-7; cdr3_aa: CASSGPEGDRRYEQYF; cdr3_nt: TGTGCCAGCAGTGGTCCTGAGGGGGACAGGAGATACGAGCAGTACTTC
v_call: TRBV19; d_call: -; clone_size: few; j_call: TRBJ2-3; cdr3_aa: CASSIYREEDTQYF; cdr3_nt: TGTGCCAGTAGTATCTACAGGGAGGAGGATACGCAGTATTTT
v_call: TRBV19; d_call: -; clone_size: many; j_call: TRBJ1-1; cdr3_aa: CASSLGVAEAFF; cdr3_nt: TGTGCCAGTAGTTTAGGGGTGGCTGAAGCTTTCTTT
v_call: TRBV19; d_call: TRBD1; clone_size: few; j_call: TRBJ2-2; cdr3_aa: CASRLPGQGAVGELFF; cdr3_nt: TGTGCCAGTAGGCTACCGGGACAGGGGGCTGTCGGGGAGCTGTTTTTT
v_call: TRBV29-1; d_call: -; clone_size: many; j_call: TRBJ1-2; cdr3_aa: CSVGPGATRGYTF; cdr3_nt: TGCAGCGTTGGGCCGGGGGCGACTAGGGGCTACACCTTC
v_call: TRBV25-1; d_call: -; clone_size: few; j_call: TRBJ2-1; cdr3_aa: CASSERASWGNEQFF; cdr3_nt: TGTGCCAGCAGTGAACGGGCTAGTTGGGGGAATGAGCAGTTCTTC
v_call: TRBV10-3; d_call: -; clone_size: few; j_call: TRBJ2-7; cdr3_aa: CAISGAGKSYEQYF; cdr3_nt: TGTGCCATCAGCGGGGCAGGGAAATCCTACGAGCAGTACTTC
v_call: TRBV28; d_call: -; clone_size: -; j_call: TRBJ2-1; cdr3_aa: CASSFERTYNEQFF; cdr3_nt: TGTGCCAGCAGTTTTGAGCGGACCTACAATGAGCAGTTCTTC
v_call: TRBV21-1; d_call: -; clone_size: -; j_call: TRBJ2-3; cdr3_aa: CASSTIGTDTQYF; cdr3_nt: TGTGCCAGCAGCACCATAGGTACAGATACGCAGTATTTT
v_call: TRBV10-3; d_call: TRBD1; clone_size: few; j_call: TRBJ1-6; cdr3_aa: CATRGQANSPLHF; cdr3_nt: TGTGCCACCCGAGGACAGGCCAATTCACCCCTCCACTTT
v_call: TRBV6-5; d_call: -; clone_size: few; j_call: TRBJ2-2; cdr3_aa: CASSRDSFLNTGELFF; cdr3_nt: TGTGCCAGCAGCAGGGATTCATTTTTGAACACCGGGGAGCTGTTTTTT
v_call: TRBV5-1; d_call: -; clone_size: -; j_call: TRBJ1-2; cdr3_aa: CASSFTESWDYGYTF; cdr3_nt: TGCGCCAGCAGCTTCACAGAATCATGGGACTATGGCTACACCTTC
v_call: TRBV24-1; d_call: -; clone_size: -; j_call: TRBJ1-5; cdr3_aa: CATSDPNGQPQHF; cdr3_nt: TGTGCCACCAGTGACCCCAACGGTCAGCCCCAGCATTTT
v_call: TRBV11-2; d_call: -; clone_size: few; j_call: TRBJ2-1; cdr3_aa: CASSFFRDHEQFF; cdr3_nt: TGTGCCAGCAGCTTTTTCAGGGACCATGAGCAGTTCTTC
v_call: TRBV12-3/TRBV12-4; d_call: TRBD1; clone_size: -; j_call: TRBJ2-2; cdr3_aa: CAISSRDRGLDTGELFF; cdr3_nt: TGTGCCATCAGTTCCAGGGACAGGGGTCTCGACACCGGGGAGCTGTTTTTT
v_call: TRBV12-3/TRBV12-4; d_call: -; clone_size: few; j_call: TRBJ2-5; cdr3_aa: CASKPGGLETQYF; cdr3_nt: TGTGCCAGCAAGCCTGGGGGGCTGGAGACCCAGTACTTC
v_call: TRBV7-9; d_call: TRBD2; clone_size: -; j_call: TRBJ2-5; cdr3_aa: CASSSRLAGPQETQYF; cdr3_nt: TGTGCCAGCAGCTCTAGACTAGCGGGTCCACAAGAGACCCAGTACTTC
v_call: TRBV6-5; d_call: TRBD1; clone_size: -; j_call: TRBJ2-6; cdr3_aa: CASRRQGGRANVLTF; cdr3_nt: TGTGCCAGCAGACGACAGGGTGGAAGAGCCAACGTCCTGACTTTC
v_call: TRBV6-5; d_call: -; clone_size: -; j_call: TRBJ2-3; cdr3_aa: CASSSRAAGPDTQYF; cdr3_nt: TGTGCCAGCAGTTCTAGGGCGGCCGGGCCAGATACGCAGTATTTT
v_call: TRBV7-2; d_call: TRBD1; clone_size: many; j_call: TRBJ1-2; cdr3_aa: CASTHRDSYNGYTF; cdr3_nt: TGTGCCAGCACCCACCGGGACAGCTATAACGGCTACACCTTC
v_call: TRBV12-3/TRBV12-4; d_call: -; clone_size: many; j_call: TRBJ2-7; cdr3_aa: CASSLGSEQYF; cdr3_nt: TGTGCCAGCAGTTTAGGTTCGGAGCAGTACTTC
v_call: TRBV7-2; d_call: -; clone_size: -; j_call: TRBJ2-1; cdr3_aa: CASTRGSSDEQFF; cdr3_nt: TGTGCCAGCACGCGGGGTTCGAGCGATGAGCAGTTCTTC
v_call: TRBV4-1; d_call: -; clone_size: many; j_call: TRBJ2-1; cdr3_aa: CASSQVLGRNSYNEQFF; cdr3_nt: TGCGCCAGCAGCCAAGTTTTAGGACGGAACTCCTACAATGAGCAGTTCTTC
v_call: TRBV4-3; d_call: -; clone_size: many; j_call: TRBJ2-7; cdr3_aa: CASSQEWREEQYF; cdr3_nt: TGCGCCAGCAGCCAAGAGTGGAGGGAGGAGCAGTACTTC
v_call: TRBV7-7; d_call: TRBD1; clone_size: few; j_call: TRBJ2-5; cdr3_aa: CASSPTGGSETQYF; cdr3_nt: TGTGCCAGCAGTCCAACAGGGGGGAGCGAGACCCAGTACTTC
v_call: TRBV6-4; d_call: TRBD1; clone_size: many; j_call: TRBJ2-2; cdr3_aa: CASSEETGGTGELFF; cdr3_nt: TGTGCCAGCAGTGAGGAGACAGGGGGCACCGGGGAGCTGTTTTTT
v_call: TRBV7-3; d_call: -; clone_size: many; j_call: TRBJ1-5; cdr3_aa: CASSLGEGNQPQHF; cdr3_nt: TGTGCCAGCAGCTTAGGGGAAGGCAATCAGCCCCAGCATTTT
v_call: TRBV13; d_call: -; clone_size: many; j_call: TRBJ2-7; cdr3_aa: CASNRQAGEQYF; cdr3_nt: TGTGCCAGCAACCGCCAGGCCGGCGAGCAGTACTTC
v_call: TRBV9; d_call: -; clone_size: few; j_call: TRBJ2-4; cdr3_aa: CASSPPRVNIQYF; cdr3_nt: TGTGCCAGCAGCCCCCCCAGGGTAAACATTCAGTACTTC
v_call: TRBV10-3; d_call: -; clone_size: few; j_call: TRBJ2-1; cdr3_aa: CAISEEGHYNEQFF; cdr3_nt: TGTGCCATCAGTGAAGAGGGCCACTACAATGAGCAGTTCTTC
v_call: TRBV7-9; d_call: -; clone_size: -; j_call: TRBJ2-2; cdr3_aa: CASSRLESPGELFF; cdr3_nt: TGTGCCAGCAGCCGGTTAGAGAGTCCCGGGGAGCTGTTTTTT
v_call: TRBV19; d_call: -; clone_size: few; j_call: TRBJ2-3; cdr3_aa: CASTVDTQYF; cdr3_nt: TGTGCCAGTACCGTCGATACGCAGTATTTT